The count of the clone carrying this T cell receptor (beta chain) is one. The antigen remains undetermined. RNA and DNA were co-extracted from roughly 20-30 mg of unsorted bulk tissue. This entry belongs to a study of tumor-infiltrating lymphocytes in primary liver carcinoma. For the study at large: Tumors, staged T1-T3 N0M0, spanned 4.2 to 10 cm. Roughly 3.5 to 7.5 million productive TCRbeta reads came from each sample, comparable across tissue types.

Total RNA amounting to around 540 ng was the source from which TCR beta cDNA was made with a constant-region primer. TCR beta libraries came from three nested multiplex PCR rounds using slightly modified ARM-PCR. TRBV1-TRBV30 forward and Cbeta reverse primers drove the first two approximately 10-cycle rounds. One entry per CDR3 protein results from TCRdb running MiXCR on the multiplex PCR reads. Of approximately 110,000 distinct CDR3 sequences listed, about four fifths are singletons. Overall study results and limits: Between tumor regions, pairs overlapped more than tumor-adjacent and tumor-blood pairs did.

Trimming stripped 6 bases from V and 3 bases from J, with 20 bases between. The CDR3 is 16 residues long. Germline CDR1 MNHEY, CDR2 SVGAGI. The sample taken for sequencing was liver tumor tissue from sampling region 3. Subset specified: tumor region T3, left-lateral pole. This clonotype was sampled from a man between 35 and 55 years old with primary liver carcinoma and hepatitis B virus infection. This chain connects TRBV6-5 to TRBJ2-5, with TRBD2 as a possible D gene (5 bases). CDR3 sequence: CASRPSMSGEEETQYF. For the CDR3, the DNA is TGTGCCAGCAGACCCTCGATGAGCGGAGAGGAAGAGACCCAGTACTTC.